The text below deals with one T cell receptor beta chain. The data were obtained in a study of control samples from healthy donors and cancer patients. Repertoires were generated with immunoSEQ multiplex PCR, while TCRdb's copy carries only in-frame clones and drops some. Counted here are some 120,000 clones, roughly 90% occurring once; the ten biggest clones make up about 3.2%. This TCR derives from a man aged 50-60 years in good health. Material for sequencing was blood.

The CDR3 sequence is CASSRTGVNTEAFF. The DNA for the CDR3 is TGTGCCAGCAGTCGGACAGGGGTGAACACTGAAGCTTTCTTT. The V and J genes are TRBV6-6 and TRBJ1-1; 9 bases are a match to TRBD1. Germline loops: CDR1 MNHNY, CDR2 SVGAGI (reference sequence). The CDR3 loop spans 14 amino acids. Unmatched junction bases numbered 1, after V lost 5 bases and J lost 0 bases.